This TCR beta chain derives from a study of CD8 T cells in Susac syndrome. The ends lost 7 bases at V and 1 base at J; junction bases unmatched: 10. The CDR3 loop spans 15 amino acids. Per germline, CDR1 SGHVS and CDR2 FQNEAQ. With random hexamers, reverse transcription was performed on roughly 0.45 to 1 ug of RNA. A multiplex approach, immunoSEQ multiplex PCR, amplified TCR beta CDR3 across 54 Vbeta and 13 Jbeta. TCRdb ran MiXCR on the immunoSEQ multiplex PCR reads and lists one entry per CDR3 protein. The repertoire holds approximately 150,000 distinct CDR3 sequences, with less than 95% as singletons. The T cells that were sequenced for TCR beta were CD8+ and CD4+ cells from blood. Through negative isolation, CD4+ and CD8+ T cells were obtained, while TEMRA cells were enriched using FACS.

The sequencing sample was made of CD4+ T cells from PBMCs. This chain links TRBV7-8 with TRBJ2-7, with 7 bases fitting TRBD1. This clonotype was sampled from a human donor with multiple sclerosis. CDR3 bases: TGTGCCAGCACCACCGGGCAGGGGGTTTCCTACGAGCAGTACTTC. The encoded protein is CASTTGQGVSYEQYF.